Below, 24 T cell receptor beta chains from the same sample are listed, as sequenced in a study of technical replicates of blood from a few donors (TCRdb year 2017). Library method: the immunoSEQ multiplex PCR assay. This immuneACCESS table, as held by TCRdb, lists in-frame sequences with V and J called but not all clones. Of the missing ones, under half trace to an unresolved V gene in checked studies; the others have no known cause. The sample table contains some 80,000 clones; only one count was recorded for roughly 96% of them. About 0.3% of the sample comes from the top ten. What was sequenced was T cells isolated from PBMCs. The receptor set was obtained from a human donor in good health.

This clone is a singleton in its sample. This sequence joins TRBV28 and TRBJ1-1; D ambiguous. Germline loops: CDR1 MDHEN, CDR2 SYDVKM. The V end was cut by 4 bases, the J end by 2 bases, with 2 bases between. The CDR3 contains 11 residues. CDR3 sequence: CASSSNTEAFF. The DNA for the CDR3 is TGTGCCAGCAGTTCAAACACTGAAGCTTTCTTT.

Worth noting for this clone: The sample holds other DNA sequences that translate to the same CDR3. The chain recombines TRBV28 with TRBJ2-7; D not resolved. CDR3 length: 10 residues. Germline CDR1 reads MDHEN; CDR2 reads SYDVKM. V lost 5 bases and J 4 bases, leaving 3 bases between the germline ends. For the CDR3, the DNA is TGTGCCAGCAGTCTTTACGAGCAGTACTTC. Translated, it gives CASSLYEQYF.

V gene TRBV5-1 combines with J gene TRBJ2-1; 14 positions agree with TRBD2. CDR1 is SGHRS and CDR2 is YFSETQ in the germline V gene. Trimming cost V 4 bases and J 11 bases; bases outside gene matches: 35. The CDR3 length is 24 residues. CDR3 sequence: CASSTGQGNPIVTGLAGESVKQFF. CDR3 nucleotides: TGCGCCAGCAGCACAGGACAGGGGAATCCTATAGTCACGGGACTAGCGGGAGAGTCAGTTAAGCAGTTCTTC.

The CDR3 nucleotides are TGTGCCAGCAGCTTAGAGGACTACACTGAAGCTTTCTTT. Translation: CASSLEDYTEAFF. J is TRBJ1-1 and V is TRBV7-3; no clear D gene. There are 13 residues in the CDR3. Germline values: CDR1 SGHTA, CDR2 FQGTGA. V gave up 2 bases and J gave up 3 bases, with 7 bases separating them.

This chain connects TRBV27 to TRBJ1-5, with D possibly matching TRBD1 (5 bases). Germline lookup yields CDR1 MNHEY and CDR2 SMNVEV (reference sequence). V dropped 6 bases and J dropped 0 bases, with 18 bases sitting between them. The CDR3 contains 17 residues. The CDR3 sequence: CASSKATGGYSNQPQHF. For the CDR3, the DNA is TGTGCCAGCAGCAAGGCGACGGGGGGATATAGCAATCAGCCCCAGCATTTT.

The chain has TRBV5-1 and TRBJ2-5, with 12 bases aligning to TRBD2. V was pared by 0 bases and J by 5 bases, with 2 bases of the junction left unmatched. The germline gives CDR1 SGHRS, CDR2 YFSETQ. The CDR3 is 15 residues long. The DNA for the CDR3 is TGCGCCAGCAGCTTGGGACTAGCGGGAGCGGAGACCCAGTACTTC. Its translation is CASSLGLAGAETQYF.

The rearrangement links TRBV4-2 to TRBJ1-4; the match to TRBD1 covers 8 bases. V lost 3 bases and J lost 5; bases outside the gene matches: 5. Germline V gene lookup returns CDR1 LGHNA and CDR2 YNFKEQ. This CDR3 spans 15 amino acids. CDR3 sequence reads: CASSQPGQANEKLFF. The CDR3 region has the DNA TGTGCCAGCAGCCAGCCGGGACAGGCAAATGAAAAACTGTTTTTT.

V is TRBV4-2 and J is TRBJ2-3; 9 nucleotides match TRBD2. Germline CDR1 LGHNA, CDR2 YNFKEQ. With V trimmed by 0 bases and J by 6 bases, 7 bases remained unmatched. The CDR3 spans 16 residues. CDR3 residues: CASSQDASGKGDTQYF. In nucleotides, the CDR3 is TGTGCCAGCAGCCAAGACGCTAGCGGGAAGGGGGATACGCAGTATTTT.

This chain connects TRBV19 to TRBJ1-4; D is uncertain. Looked up from germline, CDR1 is LNHDA and CDR2 is SQIVND (reference sequence). With 0 bases removed from V and 7 bases from J, the gap between germline ends came to 12 bases. CDR3 length equals 15 residues. CDR3 region: CASSIDLPMSEKLFF. CDR3 in DNA: TGTGCCAGTAGTATAGATCTCCCCATGAGTGAAAAACTGTTTTTT. Full variable domain (missing parts from reference TRBV19 and TRBJ1-4): DGGITQSPKYLFRKEGQNVTLSCEQNLNHDAMYWYRQDPGQGLRLIYYSQIVNDFQKGDIAEGYSVSREKKESFPLTVTSAQKNPTAFYLCASSIDLPMSEKLFFGSGTQLSVL.

The chain uses TRBV11-2 and TRBJ2-5; the D is unclear. CDR3 length: 12 residues. Germline V gene data show CDR1 as SGHAT and CDR2 as FQNNGV. The V and J ends lost 4 bases and 3 bases respectively, with 6 bases between them. Here the CDR3 reads CASSSIEETQYF. The CDR3 DNA is TGTGCCAGCAGCTCCATTGAAGAGACCCAGTACTTC.

CDR3 sequence (DNA): TGCGCCAGCAGCTTGGAGCAGGGAATTGGCAGTTGGGGGAACACTGAAGCTTTCTTT. It translates to CASSLEQGIGSWGNTEAFF. The V gene is TRBV5-1, the J gene TRBJ1-1, with D perhaps TRBD1 (5 bases). V shed 0 bases and J shed 1 base, with 22 bases lying between them. The length of the CDR3 is 19 residues. Germline V gives CDR1 SGHRS, CDR2 YFSETQ.

Only one count was recorded for this clone. This sequence joins TRBV7-7 and TRBJ2-5; maybe TRBD1 (6 bases). CDR1 is SSHAT and CDR2 is FNYEAQ in the germline V gene (reference sequence). V lost 1 base and J 7 bases, leaving 16 bases between the germline ends. CDR3 length: 15 residues. The CDR3 here is CASSLEVTGLGTQYF. CDR3 coding DNA: TGTGCCAGCAGCTTAGAGGTTACAGGGTTAGGGACCCAGTACTTC.

The gene calls are TRBV4-3 and TRBJ2-1; TRBD2 aligns across 9 bases. V gave up 2 bases and J gave up 5 bases; unmatched junction bases: 7. Germline lookup yields CDR1 LGHNA and CDR2 YSLEER. CDR3 length: 16 amino acids. CDR3 sequence (DNA): TGCGCCAGCAGCCAAACGGCTACTAGCGGGCACAATGAGCAGTTCTTC. This encodes CASSQTATSGHNEQFF.

The chain combines TRBV10-3 with TRBJ1-1, with 10 bases that match TRBD1. The V segment lost 6 bases and the J segment 6 bases; nucleotides outside the gene matches: 4. Germline loops: CDR1 ENHRY, CDR2 SYGVKD. This CDR3 has 13 residues. The CDR3 DNA follows: TGTGCCATCAGAGACAGGGGGCGTGCTGAAGCTTTCTTT. Translated: CAIRDRGRAEAFF.

This clone was seen only once. The CDR3 sequence: CASRPRALDTQYF. The CDR3 nucleotides are TGTGCCAGCAGGCCGAGGGCGCTGGATACGCAGTATTTT. The chain employs TRBV5-4 and TRBJ2-3; weak D call: TRBD2 (5 bases). Germline V gene data show CDR1 as SGHNT and CDR2 as YYREEE (reference sequence). With 5 bases removed from V and 6 bases from J, the gap between germline ends came to 13 bases. The CDR3 is 13 amino acids.

V usage is TRBV6-5 and J usage is TRBJ1-5, with TRBD1 matching over 8 bases. Germline CDR1 reads MNHEY; CDR2 reads SVGAGI. CDR3 length: 13 amino acids. The ends lost 5 bases at V and 8 bases at J; junction bases unmatched: 5. CDR3 sequence: CASSRTGMEPQHF. The CDR3 nucleotides are TGTGCCAGCAGTAGGACAGGGATGGAGCCCCAGCATTTT.

The chain couples TRBV28 to TRBJ1-1; D is ambiguous. This CDR3 is built from 14 residues. CDR1 is MDHEN, CDR2 SYDVKM, per germline. Trimming took off 5 bases at V and 5 bases at J, with 15 bases between the two ends. This chain's CDR3 is CASSTGSRLTEAFF. DNA for the CDR3: TGTGCCAGCAGTACGGGTAGCCGACTGACTGAAGCTTTCTTT.

The J gene is TRBJ1-2, the V gene TRBV13; TRBD1 agrees at 7 bases. Germline-derived CDR1 and CDR2 are PRHDT and FYEKMQ (reference sequence). Trimming cost V 8 bases and J 6 bases; bases outside gene matches: 12. This CDR3 has 14 amino acids. The CDR3 DNA reads as TGTGCCAGCCTCAGACAGGGAGTATTCGATGGCTACACCTTC. It translates to CASLRQGVFDGYTF.

This chain joins TRBV6-5 and TRBJ2-1, with a possible D match to TRBD1 (6 bases). CDR1 is MNHEY and CDR2 is SVGAGI in the germline V gene. The V end was cut by 0 bases, the J end by 4 bases, with 13 bases between. This CDR3 is built from 16 residues. The CDR3 nucleotides read TGTGCCAGCAGTTACTCGATAGGGACACCTTACAATGAGCAGTTCTTC. It specifies CASSYSIGTPYNEQFF.

The V and J genes are TRBV19 and TRBJ2-7; maybe TRBD2 (6 bases). Germline V gene sequence: CDR1 LNHDA, CDR2 SQIVND (reference sequence). The CDR3 spans 13 residues. The V gene lost 7 bases and the J gene lost 3 bases, with 13 bases spanning the gap. CDR3 loop: CASIGVGGYEQYF. The CDR3 nucleotides read TGTGCCAGTATAGGGGTGGGGGGCTACGAGCAGTACTTC.

V is TRBV2 and J is TRBJ2-5; no definite D call. CDR3 length: 12 residues. Germline V gives CDR1 SNHLY, CDR2 FYNNEI. The V end lost 7 bases, the J end lost 1 base, and 7 bases lay between the germline ends. The CDR3 loop is CASTRFQETQYF. The CDR3 bases are TGTGCCAGCACACGGTTCCAAGAGACCCAGTACTTC.

The CDR3 region has the DNA TGTGCTAGTGGGTGGACAGGGGAAGCTTTCTTT. As protein: CASGWTGEAFF. The rearrangement joins TRBV12-5 to TRBJ1-1; 8 bases are a match to TRBD1. Per the germline V gene, CDR1 is LGHNT and CDR2 is FRNRAP. Trimming at V came to 6 bases and at J to 8 bases, leaving 2 bases not matched to a gene. The CDR3 totals 11 residues.

A single count supports this clone. CDR3 region: CSAGRSVQYF. CDR3 DNA: TGCAGTGCGGGTCGCAGCGTGCAGTACTTC. This chain links TRBV20-1 with TRBJ2-7; D gene ambiguous. CDR1 and CDR2 from the germline V gene are DFQATT and SNEGSKA (reference sequence). Trimming took off 6 bases at V and 9 bases at J, with 12 bases between the two ends. The CDR3 runs 10 residues.

This chain uses TRBV4-2 with TRBJ2-1; 11 bases are a match to TRBD2. Germline V gene lookup returns CDR1 LGHNA and CDR2 YNFKEQ. This CDR3 contains 17 residues. The V gene end was trimmed by 0 bases and the J gene end by 3 bases; junction bases not matched to a gene: 4. The CDR3, as DNA: TGTGCCAGCAGCCAAGATGGGACTAGCGGATACTACAATGAGCAGTTCTTC. It encodes CASSQDGTSGYYNEQFF.